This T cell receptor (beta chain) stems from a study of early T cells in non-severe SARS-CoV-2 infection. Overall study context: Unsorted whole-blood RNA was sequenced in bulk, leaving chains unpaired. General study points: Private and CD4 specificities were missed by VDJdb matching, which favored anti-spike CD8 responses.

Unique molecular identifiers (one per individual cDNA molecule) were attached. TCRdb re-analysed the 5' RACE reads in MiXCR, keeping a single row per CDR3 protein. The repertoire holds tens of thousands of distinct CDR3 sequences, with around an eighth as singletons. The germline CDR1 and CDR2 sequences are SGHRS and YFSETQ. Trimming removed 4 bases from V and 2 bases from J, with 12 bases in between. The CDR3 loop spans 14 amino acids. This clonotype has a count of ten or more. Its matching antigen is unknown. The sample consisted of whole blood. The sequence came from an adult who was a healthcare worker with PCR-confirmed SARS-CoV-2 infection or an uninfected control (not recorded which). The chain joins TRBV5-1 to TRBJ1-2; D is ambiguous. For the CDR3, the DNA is TGCGCCAGCAGCCCCTTGCCGGGAAACTATGGCTACACCTTC. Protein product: CASSPLPGNYGYTF. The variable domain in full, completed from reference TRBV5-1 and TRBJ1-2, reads KAGVTQTPRYLIKTRGQQVTLSCSPISGHRSVSWYQQTPGQGLQFLFEYFSETQRNKGNFPGRFSGRQFSNSRSEMNVSTLELGDSALYLCASSPLPGNYGYTFGSGTRLTVV.